One sample yielded the 27 T cell receptor beta chains listed below, sequenced in a study of cytomegalovirus exposure and HLA in healthy donors. The PCR made use of 60 Vbeta and 13 Jbeta primers. Sequenced by immunoSEQ multiplex PCR; TCRdb stores in-frame clones only, minus some. This table has approximately 300,000 clones, 80% appearing once. The specimen was PBMCs. The source of these receptors is a girl aged 2 to 9 in good health and CMV-seronegative.

The chain employs TRBV5-1 and TRBJ2-5; D not certain. TRBJ2-7 matches the DNA end more closely, so the J call is doubtful. Germline values: CDR1 SGHRS, CDR2 YFSETQ. CDR3 length: 14 amino acids. CDR3 in amino acids: CASSLDLFSYEQYF. CDR3 bases: TGCGCCAGCAGCTTGGATCTGTTTAGCTACGAGCAGTACTTC.

The gene calls are TRBV18 and TRBJ1-5; the D gene is possibly TRBD1 (5 bases). CDR3 length: 15 amino acids. The V gene's germline CDR1 is KGHSH and CDR2 LQKENI. Trimming cost V 6 bases and J 1 base, with 13 bases left between them. Here the CDR3 reads CASSPRVMSNQPQHF. DNA of the CDR3: TGTGCCAGCTCTCCCAGGGTTATGAGCAATCAGCCCCAGCATTTT.

The genes are TRBV28 and TRBJ1-6; 10 nucleotides line up with TRBD1. In germline, CDR1 is MDHEN, CDR2 SYDVKM. J lost 7 bases, V lost 7 bases, and 7 bases had no gene match. The CDR3 is made up of 15 amino acids. This chain's CDR3 is CASTLTGGRNSPLHF. CDR3 DNA: TGTGCCAGCACTCTGACAGGGGGCAGGAATTCACCCCTCCACTTT. The full variable domain, rest sourced from reference TRBV28 and TRBJ1-6, is DVKVTQSSRYLVKRTGEKVFLECVQDMDHENMFWYRQDPGLGLRLIYFSYDVKMKEKGDIPEGYSVSREKKERFSLILESASTNQTSMYLCASTLTGGRNSPLHFGNGTRLTVT.

The CDR3 DNA follows: TGTGCCATCAGTGAGTCCGAAGGGGCACGACAGTTCTTC. The encoded protein is CAISESEGARQFF. This chain connects TRBV10-3 to TRBJ2-1; possible D gene TRBD1, 5 bases. This CDR3 comprises 13 residues. V was cut by 0 bases and J by 13 bases, with 13 bases left in between. In germline, CDR1 is ENHRY, CDR2 SYGVKD.

V gene TRBV28 combines with J gene TRBJ1-6; the D gene is possibly TRBD1 (6 bases). Deletions cut 2 bases from V and 6 bases from J, with 14 bases between. The CDR3 has 16 amino acids. Looked up from germline, CDR1 is MDHEN and CDR2 is SYDVKM. CDR3 sequence (DNA): TGTGCCAGCAGTTTAGGAAACAGGGCGAGTAATTCACCCCTCCACTTT. Translated, it gives CASSLGNRASNSPLHF.

This chain uses TRBV7-8 with TRBJ2-3; maybe TRBD2 (6 bases). Germline CDR1 is SGHVS and CDR2 is FQNEAQ. The CDR3 length is 17 residues. V was trimmed by 5 bases and J by 0 bases, leaving 18 bases between them. CDR3 in amino acids: CASSPFRRDESTDTQYF. CDR3 bases: TGTGCCAGCAGCCCCTTTAGGCGGGACGAAAGCACAGATACGCAGTATTTT.

The rearrangement links TRBV9 to TRBJ1-1; D is uncertain. CDR1 is SGDLS and CDR2 is YYNGEE in the germline V gene. V was trimmed by 3 bases and J by 3 bases, leaving 6 bases between them. There are 12 residues in the CDR3. The CDR3, as DNA: TGTGCCAGCAGCGGCCGGGACACTGAAGCTTTCTTT. Amino acid sequence: CASSGRDTEAFF.

The chain uses TRBV28 and TRBJ2-3; D ambiguous. Trimming removed 5 bases from V and 2 bases from J, with 17 bases in between. The CDR3 sequence is 16 residues long. The germline CDR1 and CDR2 sequences are MDHEN and SYDVKM. The CDR3 reads CASSTRRGANTDTQYF. Here the CDR3 DNA reads TGTGCCAGCAGTACCCGTCGCGGCGCTAACACAGATACGCAGTATTTT.

The chain has TRBV12-5 and TRBJ1-4; D remains ambiguous. The CDR3 sequence is 15 residues long. V gave up 5 bases and J gave up 8 bases, with 18 bases separating them. Germline V gene lookup returns CDR1 LGHNT and CDR2 FRNRAP. CDR3 sequence: CASGPGRREAEKLFF. In DNA form, the CDR3 reads TGTGCTAGTGGTCCTGGGAGGAGGGAGGCGGAAAAACTGTTTTTT.

This chain connects TRBV20-1 to TRBJ1-2; D is unresolved. The germline V gene has CDR1 DFQATT and CDR2 SNEGSKA (reference sequence). Trimming pared 2 bases from V and 5 bases from J, leaving 3 bases between. CDR3 length: 10 amino acids. The chain's CDR3 is CSARLYGYTF. The CDR3 DNA follows: TGCAGTGCTAGACTATATGGCTACACCTTC.

The rearrangement links TRBV18 to TRBJ2-7; TRBD2 aligns across 9 bases. Per the germline V gene, CDR1 is KGHSH and CDR2 is LQKENI. V was clipped by 2 bases and J by 0 bases; unmatched bases: 8. The CDR3 is 17 residues long. The CDR3 region is CASSPVSGGTSSYEQYF. CDR3 sequence (DNA): TGTGCCAGCTCACCAGTCAGCGGGGGGACCAGCTCCTACGAGCAGTACTTC. The complete variable domain, with remaining parts taken from reference TRBV18 and TRBJ2-7, reads NAGVMQNPRHLVRRRGQEARLRCSPMKGHSHVYWYRQLPEEGLKFMVYLQKENIIDESGMPKERFSAEFPKEGPSILRIQQVVRGDSAAYFCASSPVSGGTSSYEQYFGPGTRLTVT.

V is TRBV29-1 and J is TRBJ2-5; possibly TRBD2 for D (6 bases). CDR1 and CDR2 from the germline V gene are SQVTM and ANQGSEA. Trimming took off 6 bases at V and 4 bases at J, with 18 bases between the two ends. This CDR3 contains 14 residues. The CDR3 coding sequence is TGCAGCGTCATCGGGGCGGGACTCCGAGAGACCCAGTACTTC. Its protein is CSVIGAGLRETQYF.

The chain couples TRBV7-6 to TRBJ1-2; D ambiguous. Germline values: CDR1 SGHVS, CDR2 FNYEAQ. Trimming stripped 5 bases from V and 2 bases from J, with 12 bases between. The CDR3 length is 14 residues. The CDR3 DNA follows: TGTGCCAGCAGCGCCCGAGGAGGAAACTATGGCTACACCTTC. Translating it yields CASSARGGNYGYTF.

This clone occurred once. V and J are TRBV9 and TRBJ1-5; TRBD1 matches at 7 bases. The germline gives CDR1 SGDLS, CDR2 YYNGEE. V trimming: 4 bases; J trimming: 6 bases; junction bases outside the gene matches: 13. The CDR3 length is 16 residues. The CDR3 DNA reads as TGTGCCAGCAGCCCCGGATTGAGACAGGGAATTCAGCCCCAGCATTTT. Translated, it gives CASSPGLRQGIQPQHF.

The chain is built from TRBV7-8 and TRBJ2-4; D remains ambiguous. CDR1 is SGHVS, CDR2 FQNEAQ, per germline. Trimming took 2 bases from V and 3 from J, leaving 11 bases between them. The CDR3 has 15 residues. The CDR3 DNA reads as TGTGCCAGCAGCTTATCACAAAGAGGCAAAAACATTCAGTACTTC. It codes for CASSLSQRGKNIQYF.

This clone was counted between two and nine times. The chain joins TRBV29-1 to TRBJ1-3; D possibly corresponds to TRBD1 (6 bases). Trimming took 6 bases from V and 4 from J, leaving 10 bases between them. The CDR3 is 12 amino acids. Germline V gene sequence: CDR1 SQVTM, CDR2 ANQGSEA. CDR3 region: CSVRTDGNTIYF. The CDR3 DNA is TGCAGCGTCCGGACAGACGGAAACACCATATATTTT. Using reference TRBV29-1 and TRBJ1-3 for the parts outside the CDR3, the full variable domain is SAVISQKPSRDICQRGTSLTIQCQVDSQVTMMFWYRQQPGQSLTLIATANQGSEATYESGFVIDKFPISRPNLTFSTLTVSNMSPEDSSIYLCSVRTDGNTIYFGEGSWLTVV.

V usage is TRBV11-2 and J usage is TRBJ2-5; possible D gene TRBD2, 5 bases. Germline V lookup: CDR1 SGHAT, CDR2 FQNNGV. The length of the CDR3 is 16 residues. V dropped 1 base and J dropped 0 bases, with 12 bases sitting between them. The CDR3 bases are TGTGCCAGCAGCTTAGGAGGAGGAGCGGACCAAGAGACCCAGTACTTC. Translation gives CASSLGGGADQETQYF.

This chain connects TRBV21-1 to TRBJ1-6. TRBV21-1 is deemed a pseudogene. This CDR3 has 22 amino acids. The chain's CDR3 is CASSNGPPKERGGSIYNSPLHF. CDR3 DNA: TGTGCCAGCAGCAATGGGCCCCCAAAGGAGCGCGGAGGCTCAATCTATAATTCACCCCTCCACTTT.

This chain joins TRBV28 and TRBJ2-1, with a possible D match to TRBD2 (5 bases). With 2 bases removed from V and 10 bases from J, the gap between germline ends came to 9 bases. Per germline, CDR1 MDHEN and CDR2 SYDVKM. CDR3 size: 12 residues. CDR3 nucleotides: TGTGCCAGCAGTTTAGCGCGGAGGGAGCAGTTCTTC. Translating gives CASSLARREQFF.

The rearrangement joins TRBV4-1 to TRBJ2-7, with D maybe TRBD1 (6 bases). Per the germline V gene, CDR1 is MGHRA and CDR2 is YSYEKL. Trimming took 1 base from V and 2 from J, leaving 9 bases between them. The CDR3 consists of 14 residues. CDR3 in amino acids: CASSQAGAPYEQYF. The CDR3 region has the DNA TGCGCCAGCAGCCAAGCAGGGGCCCCCTACGAGCAGTACTTC.

The chain joins TRBV27 to TRBJ2-7; 11 bases are a match to TRBD2. The V and J ends lost 7 bases and 5 bases, in that order; junction bases with no gene match: 10. CDR1 is MNHEY and CDR2 is SMNVEV in the germline V gene (reference sequence). This CDR3 is built from 15 residues. The CDR3 protein is CASKVGSGRAHEQYF. As DNA, the CDR3 is TGTGCCAGCAAGGTGGGTAGCGGGAGGGCCCACGAGCAGTACTTC.

This clone turned up a few times. The chain carries TRBV9 and TRBJ2-2; D is undetermined. From germline, CDR1 is SGDLS and CDR2 YYNGEE. V was trimmed by 0 bases and J by 7 bases, leaving 4 bases between them. The CDR3 extends over 12 amino acids. The CDR3 coding sequence is TGTGCCAGCAGCGTAGGCAGCGGGGAGCTGTTTTTT. The encoded protein is CASSVGSGELFF.

J is TRBJ1-4 and V is TRBV30; no clear D. Trimming left V 5 bases short and J 0 bases short, with 13 bases between. CDR1 is GTSNPN, CDR2 SVGIG, per germline (reference sequence). The CDR3 runs 15 residues. CDR3 coding DNA: TGTGCCTGGGGCCCGCTCTCCGCAACTAATGAAAAACTGTTTTTT. Protein: CAWGPLSATNEKLFF.

The chain recombines TRBV7-3 with TRBJ1-2; D not resolved. Germline loops: CDR1 SGHTA, CDR2 FQGTGA. Trimming pared 1 base from V and 3 bases from J, leaving 6 bases between. The CDR3 extends over 13 amino acids. CDR3 DNA: TGTGCCAGCAGCTTAAACGGGGACTATGGCTACACCTTC. This translates into CASSLNGDYGYTF.

The sample holds a few counts of this clone. The rearrangement joins TRBV28 to TRBJ1-2; the match to TRBD1 covers 8 bases. The CDR3 is made up of 14 amino acids. Germline-derived CDR1 and CDR2 are MDHEN and SYDVKM. The ends lost 5 bases at V and 3 bases at J; junction bases unmatched: 5. CDR3: CASSPGQADYGYTF. CDR3 bases: TGTGCCAGCAGTCCGGGACAGGCGGACTATGGCTACACCTTC.

The chain couples TRBV29-1 to TRBJ1-2; D is undetermined. The CDR3 spans 8 residues. Germline V gene sequence: CDR1 SQVTM, CDR2 ANQGSEA. Trimming took off 7 bases at V and 8 bases at J, with 5 bases between the two ends. As DNA, the CDR3 is TGCAGCGGAGGCGGCTACACCTTC. Its protein is CSGGGYTF. The full variable domain, with the rest looked up from reference TRBV29-1 and TRBJ1-2, is SAVISQKPSRDICQRGTSLTIQCQVDSQVTMMFWYRQQPGQSLTLIATANQGSEATYESGFVIDKFPISRPNLTFSTLTVSNMSPEDSSIYLCSGGGYTFGSGTRLTVV.

This chain joins TRBV28 and TRBJ2-3; 7 bases agree with TRBD2. The CDR3 is 16 amino acids. Germline V gives CDR1 MDHEN, CDR2 SYDVKM. J was trimmed by 6 bases and V by 5 bases; bases with no gene match: 14. For the CDR3, the DNA is TGTGCCAGCAGTGTAACGGGGGGTCTTCTATACGATACGCAGTATTTT. It codes for CASSVTGGLLYDTQYF. Full variable domain (outside the CDR3, taken from reference TRBV28 and TRBJ2-3): DVKVTQSSRYLVKRTGEKVFLECVQDMDHENMFWYRQDPGLGLRLIYFSYDVKMKEKGDIPEGYSVSREKKERFSLILESASTNQTSMYLCASSVTGGLLYDTQYFGPGTRLTVL.